These T cell receptor beta chains were read from a single sample in a study of radiotherapy plus CTLA-4 blockade in lung cancer. Only in-frame clones appear in the TCRdb table, and some are missing; sequencing was by immunoSEQ multiplex PCR. The sample carries around 130,000 clones, approximately 90% recorded once. This sample comprised peripheral blood, obtained from a patient treated with radiotherapy plus ipilimumab. These receptor sequences come from a human donor with non-small cell lung cancer that progressed on radiotherapy plus ipilimumab. CDR3s include the opening cysteine and the closing phenylalanine or tryptophan. The order of the fields is V gene, clone size, J gene, D gene, CDR3 length, CDR3 protein, CDR3 DNA. A D gene is named only where the DNA matches it firmly. Rows may omit the clone size; those that give it use once, few, many or a size class.

V gene: TRBV5-1
clone size: NA
J gene: TRBJ2-3
D gene: TRBD1
CDR3 length: 15
CDR3 protein: CASSHDRGTSDTQYF
CDR3 DNA: TGCGCCAGCAGCCACGACAGGGGCACTTCAGATACGCAGTATTTT

V gene: TRBV4-2
clone size: once
J gene: TRBJ2-7
D gene: NA
CDR3 length: 13
CDR3 protein: CASSRGDSYEQYF
CDR3 DNA: TGTGCCAGCAGCCGCGGAGACTCCTACGAGCAGTACTTC

V gene: TRBV27
clone size: NA
J gene: TRBJ2-3
D gene: TRBD1
CDR3 length: 18
CDR3 protein: CASSRTYPGQGSTDTQYF
CDR3 DNA: TGTGCCAGCAGTCGAACTTACCCGGGACAGGGGAGCACAGATACGCAGTATTTT

V gene: TRBV6-5
clone size: NA
J gene: TRBJ1-1
D gene: NA
CDR3 length: 14
CDR3 protein: CASTLGGPGTEAFF
CDR3 DNA: TGTGCCAGCACCCTGGGGGGGCCTGGCACTGAAGCTTTCTTT

V gene: TRBV6-4
clone size: NA
J gene: TRBJ2-1
D gene: TRBD2
CDR3 length: 17
CDR3 protein: CASSESSTSGSYNEQFF
CDR3 DNA: TGTGCCAGCAGTGAGTCCTCTACTAGCGGGAGTTATAATGAGCAGTTCTTC

V gene: TRBV18
clone size: once
J gene: TRBJ2-7
D gene: TRBD2
CDR3 length: 16
CDR3 protein: CASSPLSSGSSYEQYF
CDR3 DNA: TGTGCCAGCTCACCATTATCTAGCGGGAGCTCCTACGAGCAGTACTTC

V gene: TRBV6-1
clone size: NA
J gene: TRBJ2-1
D gene: TRBD1
CDR3 length: 13
CDR3 protein: CASSLRGGDEQFF
CDR3 DNA: TGTGCCAGCAGCCTCAGAGGGGGCGATGAGCAGTTCTTC

V gene: TRBV6-1
clone size: NA
J gene: TRBJ1-2
D gene: NA
CDR3 length: 15
CDR3 protein: CASSEPTPRGARYTF
CDR3 DNA: TGTGCCAGCAGTGAACCAACACCCCGAGGGGCCCGCTACACCTTC

V gene: TRBV18
clone size: NA
J gene: TRBJ2-1
D gene: TRBD2
CDR3 length: 15
CDR3 protein: CASSPRGSGNNEQFF
CDR3 DNA: TGTGCCAGCTCACCAAGGGGTAGCGGGAACAATGAGCAGTTCTTC

V gene: TRBV6-5
clone size: NA
J gene: TRBJ1-1
D gene: NA
CDR3 length: 13
CDR3 protein: CASSYSGGLEAFF
CDR3 DNA: TGTGCCAGCAGTTACTCGGGGGGGCTGGAAGCTTTCTTT

V gene: TRBV12-5
clone size: NA
J gene: TRBJ2-5
D gene: TRBD2
CDR3 length: 15
CDR3 protein: CASGQGLAGGETQYF
CDR3 DNA: TGTGCTAGTGGCCAGGGACTAGCGGGAGGAGAGACCCAGTACTTC

V gene: TRBV2
clone size: NA
J gene: TRBJ1-1
D gene: TRBD1
CDR3 length: 14
CDR3 protein: CASLKQGAHTEAFF
CDR3 DNA: TGTGCCAGCTTAAAACAGGGGGCGCACACTGAAGCTTTCTTT

V gene: TRBV5-1
clone size: NA
J gene: TRBJ1-2
D gene: NA
CDR3 length: 15
CDR3 protein: CASSLIRTGAFDYTF
CDR3 DNA: TGCGCCAGCAGCTTGATCCGGACGGGTGCGTTTGACTACACCTTC

V gene: TRBV6-1
clone size: NA
J gene: TRBJ1-5
D gene: NA
CDR3 length: 14
CDR3 protein: CASSEQDSNQPQHF
CDR3 DNA: TGTGCCAGCAGTGAACAGGACTCCAATCAGCCCCAGCATTTT

V gene: TRBV9
clone size: once
J gene: TRBJ2-3
D gene: TRBD1
CDR3 length: 18
CDR3 protein: CASSPRPPGQGFPDTQYF
CDR3 DNA: TGTGCCAGCAGCCCCCGACCCCCGGGACAGGGGTTCCCAGATACGCAGTATTTT

V gene: TRBV9
clone size: NA
J gene: TRBJ2-5
D gene: TRBD2
CDR3 length: 14
CDR3 protein: CASAYGGGQETQYF
CDR3 DNA: TGTGCCAGCGCCTACGGCGGGGGCCAAGAGACCCAGTACTTC

V gene: TRBV7-9
clone size: NA
J gene: TRBJ1-3
D gene: NA
CDR3 length: 13
CDR3 protein: CASRSAPENTIYF
CDR3 DNA: TGTGCCAGCAGATCAGCCCCGGAAAACACCATATATTTT

V gene: TRBV29-1
clone size: NA
J gene: TRBJ1-2
D gene: NA
CDR3 length: 14
CDR3 protein: CSVVQGSPRDGYTF
CDR3 DNA: TGCAGCGTTGTGCAGGGGTCCCCTAGGGATGGCTACACCTTC